This T cell receptor beta chain stems from a study of OX40 agonist ivuxolimab in advanced cancers. Study outcomes and limitations: CD8+ T cells averaged more expanded clones than CD4+.

The CDR3 contains 16 residues. Trimming took off 2 bases at V and 2 bases at J, with 15 bases between the two ends. Germline values: CDR1 SGHDT, CDR2 YYEEEE. This clone is deemed medium-sized. The antigen is unknown. The table came from immunoSEQ multiplex PCR; TCRdb's copy has only in-frame clones and leaves some out. The sample gives roughly 50,000 clones, about 89% of which show up once; roughly 31% is in the top ten. The sequence came from an adult with an advanced solid tumor such as melanoma, head and neck, liver or kidney cancer. The starting material was CD4+ or CD8+ T cells sorted from blood, obtained in a trial of the OX40 agonist ivuxolimab. V and J are TRBV5-6 and TRBJ2-3; no clear D. CDR3 loop: CASSLEGFPHTDTQYF. CDR3 nucleotides: TGTGCCAGCAGCTTAGAAGGTTTCCCCCACACAGATACGCAGTATTTT. The full variable domain, its missing parts supplied by reference TRBV5-6 and TRBJ2-3, is DAGVTQSPTHLIKTRGQQVTLRCSPKSGHDTVSWYQQALGQGPQFIFQYYEEEERQRGNFPDRFSGHQFPNYSSELNVNALLLGDSALYLCASSLEGFPHTDTQYFGPGTRLTVL.